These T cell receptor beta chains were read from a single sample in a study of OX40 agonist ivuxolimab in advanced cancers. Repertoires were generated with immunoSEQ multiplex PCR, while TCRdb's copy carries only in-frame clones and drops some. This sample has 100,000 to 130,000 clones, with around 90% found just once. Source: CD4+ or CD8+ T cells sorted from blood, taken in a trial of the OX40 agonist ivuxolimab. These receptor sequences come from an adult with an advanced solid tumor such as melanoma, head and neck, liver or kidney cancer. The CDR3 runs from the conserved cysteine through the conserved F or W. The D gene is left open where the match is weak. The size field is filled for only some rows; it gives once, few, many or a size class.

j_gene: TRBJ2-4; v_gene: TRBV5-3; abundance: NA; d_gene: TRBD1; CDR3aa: CARSQSRDRLAKNIQYF; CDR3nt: TGTGCCAGAAGCCAATCCCGGGACAGACTAGCCAAAAACATTCAGTACTTC
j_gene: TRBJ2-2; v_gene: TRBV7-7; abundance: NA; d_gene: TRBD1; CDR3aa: CASRQGNTGELFF; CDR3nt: TGTGCTAGCAGACAGGGGAACACCGGGGAGCTGTTTTTT
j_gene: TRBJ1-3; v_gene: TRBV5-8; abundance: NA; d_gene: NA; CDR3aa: CASSLREPGNTIYF; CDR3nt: TGTGCCAGCAGCTTGCGGGAGCCTGGAAACACCATATATTTT
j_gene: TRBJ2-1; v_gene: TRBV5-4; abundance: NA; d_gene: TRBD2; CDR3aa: CASAPWTSGIGEQFF; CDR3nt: TGTGCCAGCGCCCCTTGGACTAGCGGGATCGGTGAGCAGTTCTTC
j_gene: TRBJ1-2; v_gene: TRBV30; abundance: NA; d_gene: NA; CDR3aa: CAWSVWSVGQDGYTF; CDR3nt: TGTGCCTGGAGTGTATGGTCGGTTGGGCAGGATGGCTACACCTTC
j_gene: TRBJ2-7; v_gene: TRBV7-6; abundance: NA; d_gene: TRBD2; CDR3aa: CASSGVGGSSYEQYF; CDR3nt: TGTGCCAGCAGCGGGGTGGGGGGGAGCTCCTACGAGCAGTACTTC
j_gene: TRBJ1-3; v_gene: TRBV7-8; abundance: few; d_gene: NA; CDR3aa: CASSLGFSGNTIYF; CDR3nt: TGTGCCAGCAGCTTAGGGTTTTCTGGAAACACCATATATTTT
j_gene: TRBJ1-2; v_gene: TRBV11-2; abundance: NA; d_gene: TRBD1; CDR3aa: CASSPGQGAHGYTF; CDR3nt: TGTGCCAGCAGCCCGGGACAGGGGGCGCATGGCTACACCTTC
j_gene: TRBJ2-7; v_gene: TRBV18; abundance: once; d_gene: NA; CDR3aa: CASSPGTETYEQYF; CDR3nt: TGTGCCAGCTCACCGGGGACTGAAACCTACGAGCAGTACTTC
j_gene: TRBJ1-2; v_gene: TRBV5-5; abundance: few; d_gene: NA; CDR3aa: CASSPDSIYYGYTF; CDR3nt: TGTGCCAGCAGCCCCGACAGCATCTACTATGGCTACACCTTC
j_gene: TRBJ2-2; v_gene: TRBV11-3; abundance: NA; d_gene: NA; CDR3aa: CASSYDMVSGELFF; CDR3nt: TGTGCCAGCAGCTACGACATGGTTTCCGGGGAGCTGTTTTTT
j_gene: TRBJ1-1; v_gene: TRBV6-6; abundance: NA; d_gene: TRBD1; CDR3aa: CASIPEGTGFSEAFF; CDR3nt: TGTGCCAGCATCCCGGAAGGGACAGGCTTTTCTGAAGCTTTCTTT
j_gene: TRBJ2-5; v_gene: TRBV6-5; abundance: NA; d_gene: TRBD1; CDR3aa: CASSPGTGVETQYF; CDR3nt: TGTGCCAGCAGTCCTGGGACAGGGGTCGAGACCCAGTACTTC
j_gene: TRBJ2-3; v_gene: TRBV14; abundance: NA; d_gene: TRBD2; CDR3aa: CASSQVAGGRGTQYF; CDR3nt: TGTGCCAGCAGCCAAGTAGCGGGGGGCAGGGGAACGCAGTATTTT
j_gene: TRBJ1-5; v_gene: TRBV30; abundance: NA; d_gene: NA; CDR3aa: CAWSVRKNQPQHF; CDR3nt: TGTGCCTGGAGTGTACGGAAAAATCAGCCCCAGCATTTT
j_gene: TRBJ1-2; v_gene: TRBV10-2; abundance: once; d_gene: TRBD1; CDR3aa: CASSESKGTDQYYGYTF; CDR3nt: TGCGCCAGCAGTGAGTCGAAAGGGACAGATCAATACTATGGCTACACCTTC
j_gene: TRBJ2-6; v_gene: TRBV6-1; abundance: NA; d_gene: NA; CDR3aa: CAMGLSGANVLTF; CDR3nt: TGTGCCATGGGCCTCTCTGGGGCCAACGTCCTGACTTTC
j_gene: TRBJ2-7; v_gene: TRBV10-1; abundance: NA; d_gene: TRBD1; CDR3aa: CASSLQGSLYEQYF; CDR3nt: TGCGCCAGCAGTCTACAGGGGTCCCTCTACGAGCAGTACTTC
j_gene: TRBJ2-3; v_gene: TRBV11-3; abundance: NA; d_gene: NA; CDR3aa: CASSFEKRMGTDTQYF; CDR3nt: TGTGCCAGCAGCTTTGAGAAGCGCATGGGCACAGATACGCAGTATTTT
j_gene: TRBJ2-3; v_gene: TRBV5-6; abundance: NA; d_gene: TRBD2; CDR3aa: CASSLRVAGGVDTQYF; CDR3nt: TGTGCCAGCAGCTTGAGAGTAGCGGGAGGGGTGGATACGCAGTATTTT
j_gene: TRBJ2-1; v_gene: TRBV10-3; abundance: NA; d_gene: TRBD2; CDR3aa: CAISGTSGSKGGYNEQFF; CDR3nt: TGTGCCATCAGCGGGACTAGCGGGAGCAAAGGGGGGTACAATGAGCAGTTCTTC
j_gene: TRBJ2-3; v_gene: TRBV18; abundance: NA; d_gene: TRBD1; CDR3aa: CASSPPATGQGRITQYF; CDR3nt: TGTGCCAGCTCACCACCGGCGACGGGACAGGGTCGTATTACGCAGTATTTT
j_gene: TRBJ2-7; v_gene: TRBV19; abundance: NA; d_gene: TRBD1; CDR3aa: CASSMDRGMIGSEQYF; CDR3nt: TGTGCCAGTAGTATGGACAGGGGAATGATCGGAAGCGAGCAGTACTTC
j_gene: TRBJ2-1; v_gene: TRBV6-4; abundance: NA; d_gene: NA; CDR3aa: CASSTEAGHEQFF; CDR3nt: TGTGCCAGCAGCACCGAGGCCGGCCATGAGCAGTTCTTC
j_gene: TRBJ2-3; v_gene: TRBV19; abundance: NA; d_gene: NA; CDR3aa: CASARLGADTQYF; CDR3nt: TGTGCCTCGGCGAGGTTAGGGGCAGATACGCAGTATTTT
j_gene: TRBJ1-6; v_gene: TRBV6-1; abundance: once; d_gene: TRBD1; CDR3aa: CASSVNRGGNSPLHF; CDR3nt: TGTGCCAGCAGTGTTAACAGGGGTGGGAATTCACCCCTCCACTTT
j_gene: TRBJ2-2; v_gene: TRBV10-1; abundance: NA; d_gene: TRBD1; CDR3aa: CANWDRGRRELFF; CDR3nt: TGCGCCAACTGGGACAGGGGGCGCAGGGAGCTGTTTTTT
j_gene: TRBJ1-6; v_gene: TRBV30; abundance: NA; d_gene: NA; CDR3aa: CAWGEGRSPLHF; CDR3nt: TGTGCCTGGGGGGAGGGAAGATCACCCCTCCACTTT
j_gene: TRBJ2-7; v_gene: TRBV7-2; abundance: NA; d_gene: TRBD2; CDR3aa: CASSLALAGVYEQYF; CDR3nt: TGTGCCAGCAGCTTAGCGCTAGCGGGAGTATACGAGCAGTACTTC
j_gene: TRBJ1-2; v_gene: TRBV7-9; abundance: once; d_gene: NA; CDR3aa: CASSLARRNYGYTF; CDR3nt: TGTGCCAGCAGCTTAGCGCGGCGGAACTATGGCTACACCTTC
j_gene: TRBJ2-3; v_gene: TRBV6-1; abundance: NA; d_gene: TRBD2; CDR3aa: CASSALTGTSVSDTQYF; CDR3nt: TGTGCCAGCAGTGCTTTGACCGGGACTAGCGTTTCAGATACGCAGTATTTT
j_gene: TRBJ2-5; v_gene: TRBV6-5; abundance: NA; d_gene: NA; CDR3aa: CASRIQGYQETQYF; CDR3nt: TGTGCCAGCAGGATACAGGGTTACCAAGAGACCCAGTACTTC
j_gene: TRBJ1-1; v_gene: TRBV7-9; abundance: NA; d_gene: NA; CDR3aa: CASSLISVNTEAFF; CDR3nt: TGTGCCAGCAGCTTAATCTCCGTGAACACTGAAGCTTTCTTT
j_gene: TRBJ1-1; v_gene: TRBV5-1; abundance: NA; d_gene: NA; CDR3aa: CASSIWGPGNEAFF; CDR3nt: TGCGCCAGCAGCATTTGGGGCCCGGGTAATGAAGCTTTCTTT
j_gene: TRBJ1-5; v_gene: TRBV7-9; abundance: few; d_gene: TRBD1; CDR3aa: CASSIGQGGNQPQHF; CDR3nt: TGTGCCAGCAGCATCGGACAGGGTGGCAATCAGCCCCAGCATTTT
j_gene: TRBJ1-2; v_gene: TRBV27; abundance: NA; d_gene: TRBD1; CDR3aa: CASCPTGGEVYGYTF; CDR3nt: TGTGCCAGTTGTCCCACAGGGGGCGAAGTCTATGGCTACACCTTC
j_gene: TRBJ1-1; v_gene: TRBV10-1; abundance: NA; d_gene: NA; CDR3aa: CASSAPEGTEAFF; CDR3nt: TGCGCCAGCAGTGCACCGGAAGGGACTGAAGCTTTCTTT
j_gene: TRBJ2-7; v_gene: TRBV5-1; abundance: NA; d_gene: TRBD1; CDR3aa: CASSSGQGDYEQYF; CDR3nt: TGCGCCAGCAGCTCAGGACAGGGTGACTACGAGCAGTACTTC
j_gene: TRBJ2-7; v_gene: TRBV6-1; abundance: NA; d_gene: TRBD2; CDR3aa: CASSVAGAYEQYF; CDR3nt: TGTGCCAGCAGCGTAGCGGGGGCCTACGAGCAGTACTTC
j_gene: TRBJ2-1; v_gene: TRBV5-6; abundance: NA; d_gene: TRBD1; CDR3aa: CASSFGQGTGEQFF; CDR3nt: TGTGCCAGCAGCTTCGGACAGGGAACCGGTGAGCAGTTCTTC
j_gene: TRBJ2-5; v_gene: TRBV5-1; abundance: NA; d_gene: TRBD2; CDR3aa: CASKAGEETQYF; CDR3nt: TGCGCCAGCAAGGCGGGAGAAGAGACCCAGTACTTC
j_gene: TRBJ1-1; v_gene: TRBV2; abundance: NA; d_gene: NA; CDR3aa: CASQPQAYPEAFF; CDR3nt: TGTGCCAGTCAACCACAGGCTTATCCTGAAGCTTTCTTT
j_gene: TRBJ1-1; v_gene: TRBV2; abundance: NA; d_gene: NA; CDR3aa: CASLRNTEAFF; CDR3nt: TGTGCCAGCCTAAGAAACACTGAAGCTTTCTTT
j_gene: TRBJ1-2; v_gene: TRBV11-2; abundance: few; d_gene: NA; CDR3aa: CASSQFGPGHTF; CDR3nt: TGTGCCAGCAGCCAATTTGGACCGGGCCACACCTTC
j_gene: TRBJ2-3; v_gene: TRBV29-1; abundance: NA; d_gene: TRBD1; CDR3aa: CSADRAYTDTQYF; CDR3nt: TGCAGCGCGGACAGGGCTTACACAGATACGCAGTATTTT
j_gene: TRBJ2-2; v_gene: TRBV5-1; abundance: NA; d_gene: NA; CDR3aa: CASSLEPGQRTGELFF; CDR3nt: TGCGCCAGCAGCTTGGAGCCGGGGCAGAGGACCGGGGAGCTGTTTTTT
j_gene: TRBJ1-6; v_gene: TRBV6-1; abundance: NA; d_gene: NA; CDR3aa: CASNVWTEYSPLHF; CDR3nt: TGTGCCAGCAATGTGTGGACGGAATATTCACCCCTCCACTTT
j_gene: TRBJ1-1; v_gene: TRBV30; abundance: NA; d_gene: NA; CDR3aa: CAWTQGGAEAFF; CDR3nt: TGTGCCTGGACCCAGGGTGGGGCTGAAGCTTTCTTT
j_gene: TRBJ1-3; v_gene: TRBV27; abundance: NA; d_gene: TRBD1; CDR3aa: CASSMSRGLGNTIYF; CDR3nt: TGTGCCAGCAGTATGTCCAGGGGGCTTGGAAACACCATATATTTT
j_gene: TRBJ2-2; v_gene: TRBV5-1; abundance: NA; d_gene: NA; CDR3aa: CASSLAVGGQGAGELFF; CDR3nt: TGCGCCAGCAGCTTGGCCGTCGGGGGGCAAGGGGCCGGGGAGCTGTTTTTT
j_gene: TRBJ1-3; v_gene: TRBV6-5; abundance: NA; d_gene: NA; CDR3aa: CATLGAGNTIYF; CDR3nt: TGTGCCACCCTTGGGGCGGGAAACACCATATATTTT
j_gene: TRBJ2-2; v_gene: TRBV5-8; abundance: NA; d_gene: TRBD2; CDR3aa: CASSRSLTSGRGTGELFF; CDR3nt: TGTGCCAGCAGCCGCTCTTTGACTAGCGGGAGAGGTACCGGGGAGCTGTTTTTT